This TCR beta chain was obtained from a study of Ad26.COV2.S vaccination and SARS-CoV-2 variants. The method was immunoSEQ multiplex PCR; TCRdb's version includes in-frame clones alone and lacks a portion of them. The table records under 550,000 clones, 88% of them present only once. Treatment noted: 15 to 20 received Ad26.COV2.S at low or high dose, single or two shots; about 5 received placebo; per-sample allocation not given. Samples came from day 63 after the first vaccine or placebo injection. The V end lost 5 bases, the J end lost 3 bases, and 14 bases lay between the germline ends. The CDR3 has 14 amino acids. Per germline, CDR1 LNHDA and CDR2 SQIVND (reference sequence).

Sequencing was performed on peripheral blood, taken in a trial of Ad26.COV2.S vaccine versus placebo. This receptor was taken from a person between 18 and 65 years old who received the Ad26.COV2.S COVID-19 vaccine or a placebo. The gene calls are TRBV19 and TRBJ2-7, with a possible D match to TRBD1 (5 bases). The CDR3 DNA is TGTGCCAGTAGTGAATTGGGGCAGATCTACGAGCAGTACTTC. Its protein product is CASSELGQIYEQYF.